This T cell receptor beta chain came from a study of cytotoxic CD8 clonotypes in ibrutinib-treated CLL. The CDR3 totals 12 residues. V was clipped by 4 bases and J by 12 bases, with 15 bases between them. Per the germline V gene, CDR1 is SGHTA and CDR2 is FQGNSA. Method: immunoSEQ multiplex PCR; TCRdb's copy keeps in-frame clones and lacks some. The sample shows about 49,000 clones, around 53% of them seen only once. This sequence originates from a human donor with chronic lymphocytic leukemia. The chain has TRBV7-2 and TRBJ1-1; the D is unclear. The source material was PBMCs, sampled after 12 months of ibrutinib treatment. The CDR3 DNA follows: TGTGCCAGCAGCTCGTATTTAGGCGACCCTTTCTTT. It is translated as CASSSYLGDPFF.